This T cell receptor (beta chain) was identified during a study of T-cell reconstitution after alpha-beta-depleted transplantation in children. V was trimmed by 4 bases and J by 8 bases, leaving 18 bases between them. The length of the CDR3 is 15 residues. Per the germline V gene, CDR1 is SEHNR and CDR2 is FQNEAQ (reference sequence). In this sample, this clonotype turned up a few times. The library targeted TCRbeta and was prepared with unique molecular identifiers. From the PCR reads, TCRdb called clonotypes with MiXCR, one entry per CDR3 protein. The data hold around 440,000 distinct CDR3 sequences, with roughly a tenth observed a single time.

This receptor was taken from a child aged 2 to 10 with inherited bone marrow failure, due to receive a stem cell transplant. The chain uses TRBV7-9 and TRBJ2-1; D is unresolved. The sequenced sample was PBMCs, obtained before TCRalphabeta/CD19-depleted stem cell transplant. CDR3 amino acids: CASSSVGGVRDEQFF. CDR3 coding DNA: TGTGCCAGCAGCTCCGTGGGTGGTGTCCGCGATGAGCAGTTCTTC.